The TCR beta chain described here comes from a study of cytomegalovirus exposure and HLA in healthy donors. Overall study results and limits: A few chains linked to CMV were shown in vitro to be specific for CMV antigens. Among immune exposure information, only CMV serostatus was available. About 87% or about 30% of the time was how often most TCR beta V segments were productive, according to an earlier analysis. With DRB1 most and HLA-C fewest, TCR association rates differed between HLA loci in a later analysis.

Turning to this clone: Its antigen is as yet unknown.

It was with 60 Vbeta and 13 Jbeta primers that the PCR ran. The table came from immunoSEQ multiplex PCR; TCRdb's copy has only in-frame clones and leaves some out. The sample yields about 170,000 clones, roughly 81% seen once. This CDR3 has 13 residues. Germline CDR1 SGHAT, CDR2 FQDESV (reference sequence). The junction had 6 bases not matched to a gene; V was cut back by 1 base and J by 9 bases. Sequenced sample: PBMCs. This chain uses TRBV11-1 with TRBJ2-7; 7 bases are shared with TRBD1. The receptor's source is a man aged 30-40 years in good health and CMV-seropositive. CDR3 protein: CASSLETGWRQYV. In DNA, the CDR3 is TGTGCCAGCAGCTTAGAGACAGGGTGGAGGCAGTACGTC.